This entry concerns a single T cell receptor (beta chain). What it binds is not known. The entry originates in a study of OX40 agonist ivuxolimab in advanced cancers. Study at large: The diagnoses of dose-escalation patients were hepatocellular carcinoma, melanoma, renal cell or head and neck cancer. Two patients with cutaneous melanoma and one with hepatocellular carcinoma, three in total, showed partial responses. Study findings and constraints: Among the lowest levels of clonal expansion were found in partial responders at 0.1-3.0 mg/kg.

V gave up 1 base and J gave up 3 bases, with 16 bases separating them. Germline-derived CDR1 and CDR2 are SGHTA and FQGNSA. The CDR3 totals 16 residues. Produced via immunoSEQ multiplex PCR; TCRdb's table is partial and in-frame only. The sample shows around 100,000 clones, about nine tenths of them seen only once. The starting material was CD4+ or CD8+ T cells sorted from blood, obtained in a trial of the OX40 agonist ivuxolimab. This clonotype was obtained from an adult with an advanced solid tumor such as melanoma, head and neck, liver or kidney cancer. V gene TRBV7-2 combines with J gene TRBJ2-7; possibly TRBD1 for D (6 bases). CDR3 bases: TGTGCCAGCAGCTTAGTCGCAGGGGCAGAAGGCTACGAGCAGTACTTC. Translating it yields CASSLVAGAEGYEQYF.